This T cell receptor beta chain was retrieved from a study of siplizumab effects on memory and regulatory T cells. The CDR3 is 15 residues long. Germline lookup yields CDR1 MNHEY and CDR2 SVGAGI. V shed 6 bases and J 3 bases; nucleotides not matched to a gene: 6. With regard to this clone: Antigen unknown.

The repertoire was sequenced with immunoSEQ multiplex PCR; TCRdb's copy has only in-frame clones and lacks some. The sample contains approximately 94,000 clones, about 95% of which appear only once. Study-level findings and limits: Unstimulated subset assignment was obtained for only a minor fraction of alloreactive clones. Among mappable alloreactive CD4+ clones, the Treg-derived fraction averaged 68.8% with siplizumab versus about 30% in controls.

V and J are TRBV6-5 and TRBJ2-2; 8 nucleotides agree with TRBD2. Sequenced input: non-Treg CD4+ T cells sorted from blood. This sequence originates from a human donor in good health. The CDR3 DNA sequence: TGTGCCAGCAGCCGAAGCGGGGGTGACACCGGGGAGCTGTTTTTT. This sequence encodes CASSRSGGDTGELFF.